The rows below give T cell receptor beta chains drawn from one sample of a study of monozygotic twins with inflammatory bowel disease. Each CDR3 protein gets one entry in TCRdb, which reprocessed the 5' RACE reads and gives no DNA. This sample's table has around 380,000 distinct CDR3 sequences. The sample taken for sequencing was blood. Every receptor here comes from a human donor with ulcerative colitis or Crohn's disease, or a healthy co-twin of an affected twin (not recorded which). CDR3s include the opening cysteine and the closing phenylalanine or tryptophan.

TRBJ1-1 TRBV20-1 CSARKGGDTEAFF
TRBJ2-1 TRBV20-1 CSASPSTGRRLHNEQFF
TRBJ2-5 TRBV5-1 CASSLFHGETQYF
TRBJ2-2 TRBV5-1 CASSLVPQGFPNTGELFF
TRBJ2-2 TRBV20-1 CSARAMGLNTGELFF
TRBJ2-2 TRBV19 CASSILGLGGRGELFF
TRBJ2-7 TRBV3-1 CASSPNGGGRSYEQYF
TRBJ1-1 TRBV28 CAGGGSGMNTEAFF
TRBJ2-3 TRBV19 CATRTSGSITDTQYF
TRBJ2-7 TRBV20-1 CSARAQGGTEGVYEQYF
TRBJ1-1 TRBV6-5 CASSYRTGGGNTEAFF
TRBJ2-7 TRBV7-9 CASSPGTGRYEQYF
TRBJ1-1 TRBV3-1 CASSQAFGEAFF
TRBJ2-7 TRBV14 CASSRGTIREQYF
TRBJ2-3 TRBV5-1 CASAGDADTQYF
TRBJ2-7 TRBV12-3/TRBV12-4 CASSLPPSSYEQYF
TRBJ1-1 TRBV7-2 CASSPAGGAQNTEAFF
TRBJ1-2 TRBV19 CASTQGRGYTF
TRBJ2-2 TRBV7-9 CASTLKGAMNTGELFF
TRBJ1-2 TRBV3-1 CASSRERTGYTF
TRBJ2-5 TRBV18 CATTSASGTQYF
TRBJ1-1 TRBV6-5 CASRLQGGGGTEAFF
TRBJ1-1 TRBV7-2 CASRPDRGLPSNTEAFF
TRBJ2-7 TRBV27 CASRKAGGWYEQYF
TRBJ1-2 TRBV28 CASSRFLEQRAIDGYTF